The T cell receptor beta chain under discussion was sequenced for a study of T cell responses to AZD1222 COVID-19 vaccine. Across the study: Second-dose timings of about 4 or about 12 weeks were pooled. Study outcomes and limitations: Recipients of two AZD1222 doses showed rising Spike-specific TCR breadth and depth. It should be noted that donors were predominantly white British and more often female, and clonal diversity was possibly underestimated. Just six AZD1222 recipients were seropositive at baseline.

With respect to this clone: Its antigen remains unidentified.

Germline V gene lookup returns CDR1 LGHNA and CDR2 YNFKEQ. The CDR3 is made up of 18 amino acids. Losses at the gene ends were 0 bases for V and 2 bases for J; bases not matched to a gene: 9. Sequencing was performed with immunoSEQ multiplex PCR; in TCRdb, only in-frame clones are kept and a portion is missing. The sample consists of about 62,000 clones, approximately 90% of them appearing once. The clonotype was recovered from an adult in good health. Sequences were derived from peripheral blood, sampled on day 0 of AZD1222 vaccination. The chain carries TRBV4-2 and TRBJ2-3; the match to TRBD2 covers 9 bases. For the CDR3, the DNA is TGTGCCAGCAGCCAAGAGTCTTTATTAGCGGGGGCCACAGATACGCAGTATTTT. This codes for CASSQESLLAGATDTQYF.